This TCR beta chain was identified during a study of Ad26.COV2.S vaccination and SARS-CoV-2 variants. Study context: The authors gave Ad26.COV2.S intramuscularly, either once or twice 56 days apart.

Treatment specified: about 20 received Ad26.COV2.S at low or high dose, single or two shots; about 5 received placebo; per-sample allocation not given. Each sample was drawn 63 days after the first injection (of vaccine or placebo). With V trimmed by 4 bases and J by 2 bases, 5 bases remained unmatched. The CDR3 totals 14 residues. CDR1 and CDR2 from the germline V gene are MDHEN and SYDVKM. TCRdb's table, derived via immunoSEQ multiplex PCR, lists solely in-frame clones and lacks some. The sample lists about 350,000 clones; about 85% were seen once. Specimen: peripheral blood, collected in a trial of Ad26.COV2.S vaccine versus placebo. The J gene is TRBJ2-7, the V gene TRBV28, with 7 bases aligning to TRBD1. The source of this sequence is a person aged 18-65 years who received the Ad26.COV2.S COVID-19 vaccine or a placebo. CDR3 nucleotides: TGTGCCAGCAGTTACGCCGGGACAGCCTACGAGCAGTACTTC. This sequence encodes CASSYAGTAYEQYF.